The rows below give T cell receptor beta chains drawn from one sample of a study of T-cell reconstitution after alpha-beta-depleted transplantation in children. Via MiXCR, TCRdb re-called the PCR reads, giving one row per CDR3 protein. The sample has approximately 400,000 distinct CDR3 sequences; under 13% are singletons. Sequenced here: PBMCs from the stem cell graft donor, sampled from the stem cell graft. The receptors stem from a human donor who donated a stem cell graft to a child with acute myeloid leukemia. The CDR3 runs from the conserved cysteine through the conserved F or W. Each record gives: D gene, clone size, V gene, J gene, CDR3 DNA, CDR3 protein. A D gene is named only where the DNA matches it firmly. Size tells how often a clone was seen (once, few, many) or the class of an expanded clone, and some rows leave it out.

>-|few|TRBV7-6|TRBJ2-1
TGTGCCAGCAGTCAACCGACACGAGCCAATTACAATGAGCAGTTCTTC
CASSQPTRANYNEQFF
>TRBD1|-|TRBV25-1|TRBJ1-2
TGTGCCAGCAATGGCGGGACAGCCGGCTACACCTTC
CASNGGTAGYTF
>-|few|TRBV11-2|TRBJ2-3
TGTGCCAGCAGCTCCCGGGACTGGGGGGTAGATACGCAGTATTTT
CASSSRDWGVDTQYF
>-|few|TRBV15|TRBJ2-1
TGTGCCACCAGCAGAGGCGGAGGAAATGAGCAGTTCTTC
CATSRGGGNEQFF
>-|few|TRBV7-2|TRBJ1-4
TGTGCCAGCAGCTTAGATTGGGACCCGTACTCCGAAAAACTGTTTTTT
CASSLDWDPYSEKLFF
>-|-|TRBV12-2|TRBJ2-7
TGTGCAAGTCGCCCCCCGACGGTGCCCGGCTCCTACGAGCAGTACTTC
CASRPPTVPGSYEQYF
>TRBD1|-|TRBV7-9|TRBJ2-1
TGTGCCAGCAGCCCGAGCCCCGGGACAGGGGTCTACAATGAGCAGTTCTTC
CASSPSPGTGVYNEQFF
>-|few|TRBV2|TRBJ1-1
TGTGCCAGCAGTGAAGTAGGGTTAGGCACTGAAGCTTTCTTT
CASSEVGLGTEAFF
>-|few|TRBV4-1|TRBJ1-1
TGCGCCAGCAGCGGGATGGGGGGGGGCCAGAACACTGAAGCTTTCTTT
CASSGMGGGQNTEAFF
>-|-|TRBV3-1|TRBJ2-5
TGTGCCAGCAGCCGGTTAGCCCAAGAGACCCAGTACTTC
CASSRLAQETQYF
>TRBD1|many|TRBV12-3/TRBV12-4|TRBJ2-5
TGTGCCAGCAGTACAGACAGGGGGGTACTTGGGACCCAGTACTTC
CASSTDRGVLGTQYF
>TRBD2|few|TRBV29-1|TRBJ2-2
TGCAGCGTGAAAGCGGGGACGAACACCGGGGAGCTGTTTTTT
CSVKAGTNTGELFF
>-|-|TRBV7-2|TRBJ2-4
TGTGCCAGCAGCCAACGGGAGCGCAAAAACAGTCAGTACTTC
CASSQRERKNSQYF
>TRBD1|-|TRBV10-3|TRBJ2-3
TGTGCCATCATGGGGACAGGGGGCGGCGATACGCAGTATTTT
CAIMGTGGGDTQYF
>TRBD2|many|TRBV12-3/TRBV12-4|TRBJ2-1
TGTGCCAGCAGTTTTGGACTAGCGGGATACAATGAGCAGTTCTTC
CASSFGLAGYNEQFF
>-|many|TRBV5-1|TRBJ1-1
TGCGCCAGCAGCGCCCCGACAGCGATGAACACTGAAGCTTTCTTT
CASSAPTAMNTEAFF
>TRBD1|few|TRBV2|TRBJ2-1
TGTGCCAGCAGTGAAAGGGGGCAGAGACTATACAATGAGCAGTTCTTC
CASSERGQRLYNEQFF
>-|few|TRBV24-1|TRBJ2-5
TGTGCCACCAGTGCAGCTGGGGAGACCCAGTACTTC
CATSAAGETQYF
>TRBD2|many|TRBV20-1|TRBJ2-5
TGCAGTGTGGAGCGGGAGGCGCGAGAGACCCAGTACTTC
CSVEREARETQYF
>-|few|TRBV12-3/TRBV12-4|TRBJ2-4
TGTGCCAGCAGAGTTTTCCCCGCCTTCAGGGATCCGGCCAAAAACATTCAGTACTTC
CASRVFPAFRDPAKNIQYF
>TRBD2|-|TRBV5-4|TRBJ2-7
TGTGCCAGCAGTACCGGGACTAGCGGATACTACGAGCAGTACTTC
CASSTGTSGYYEQYF
>TRBD1|many|TRBV7-2|TRBJ1-2
TGTGCCAGCAGCCGGGACAGACTTGACTATGGCTACACCTTC
CASSRDRLDYGYTF
>-|-|TRBV12-3/TRBV12-4|TRBJ1-4
TGTGCCAGCAGTCCCAGAGGAGTCTATGAAAAACTGTTTTTT
CASSPRGVYEKLFF